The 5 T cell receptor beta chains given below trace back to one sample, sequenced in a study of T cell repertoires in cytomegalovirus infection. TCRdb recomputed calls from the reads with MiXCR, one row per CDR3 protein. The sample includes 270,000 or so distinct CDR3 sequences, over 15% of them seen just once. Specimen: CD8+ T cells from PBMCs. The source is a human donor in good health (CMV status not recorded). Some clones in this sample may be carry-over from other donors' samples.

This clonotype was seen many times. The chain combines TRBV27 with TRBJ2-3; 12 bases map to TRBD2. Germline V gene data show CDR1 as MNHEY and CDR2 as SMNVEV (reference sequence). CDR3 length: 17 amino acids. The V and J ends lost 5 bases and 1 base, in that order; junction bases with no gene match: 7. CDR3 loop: CASSLLAGGMRTDTQYF. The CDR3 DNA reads TGTGCCAGCAGTCTCCTAGCGGGGGGGATGCGCACAGATACGCAGTATTTT.

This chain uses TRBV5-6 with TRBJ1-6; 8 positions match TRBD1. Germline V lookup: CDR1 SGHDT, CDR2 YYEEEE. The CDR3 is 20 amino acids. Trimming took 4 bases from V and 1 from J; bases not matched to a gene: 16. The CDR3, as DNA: TGTGCCAGCAGCCGACAGTCCGGGACAGGCGCTGGGTCCTATAATTCACCCCTCCACTTT. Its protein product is CASSRQSGTGAGSYNSPLHF.

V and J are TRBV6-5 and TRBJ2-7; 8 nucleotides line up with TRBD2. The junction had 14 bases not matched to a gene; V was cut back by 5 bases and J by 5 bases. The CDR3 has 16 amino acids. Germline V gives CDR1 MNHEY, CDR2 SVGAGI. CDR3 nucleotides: TGTGCCAGCAGTCCCTCCGCGGGGGGTAGTCTAGACGAGCAGTACTTC. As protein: CASSPSAGGSLDEQYF.

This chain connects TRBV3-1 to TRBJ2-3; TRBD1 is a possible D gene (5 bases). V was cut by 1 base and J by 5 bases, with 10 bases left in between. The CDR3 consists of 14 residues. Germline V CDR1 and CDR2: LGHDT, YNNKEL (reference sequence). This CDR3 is CASSQVGQGDTQYF. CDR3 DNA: TGTGCCAGCAGCCAAGTGGGCCAGGGAGATACGCAGTATTTT.

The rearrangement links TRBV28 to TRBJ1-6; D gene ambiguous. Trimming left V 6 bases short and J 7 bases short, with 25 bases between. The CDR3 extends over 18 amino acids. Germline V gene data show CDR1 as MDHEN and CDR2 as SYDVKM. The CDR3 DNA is TGTGCCAGCAGACCCGCCACCCGATTGGTCCGGCTGAATTCACCCCTCCACTTT. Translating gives CASRPATRLVRLNSPLHF.